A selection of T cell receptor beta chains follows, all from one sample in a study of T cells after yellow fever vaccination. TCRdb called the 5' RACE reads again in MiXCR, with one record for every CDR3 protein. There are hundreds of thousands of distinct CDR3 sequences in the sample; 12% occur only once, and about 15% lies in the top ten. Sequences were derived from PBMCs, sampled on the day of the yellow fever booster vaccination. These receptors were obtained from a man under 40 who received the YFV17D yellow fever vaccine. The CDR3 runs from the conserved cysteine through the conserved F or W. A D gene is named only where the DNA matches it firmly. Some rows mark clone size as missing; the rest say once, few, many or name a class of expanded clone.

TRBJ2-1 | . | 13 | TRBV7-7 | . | CASSIGPNNEQFF | TGTGCTAGCAGCATCGGGCCCAACAATGAGCAGTTCTTC
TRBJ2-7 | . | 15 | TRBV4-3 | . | CASSQDYGRPYEQYF | TGCGCCAGCAGCCAAGACTACGGGAGACCCTACGAGCAGTACTTC
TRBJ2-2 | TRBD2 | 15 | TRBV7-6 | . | CASSLSGLDTGELFF | TGTGCCAGCAGCTTATCAGGACTAGACACCGGGGAGCTGTTTTTT
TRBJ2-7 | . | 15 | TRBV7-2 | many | CASSSDQRVSYEQYF | TGTGCCAGCAGCTCAGACCAGAGGGTCTCCTACGAGCAGTACTTC
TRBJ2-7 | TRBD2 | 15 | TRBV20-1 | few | CSASRGLVSAYEQYF | TGCAGTGCTAGTAGGGGACTAGTTTCGGCCTACGAGCAGTACTTC
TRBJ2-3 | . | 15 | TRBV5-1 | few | CASSGSGDRTDTQYF | TGCGCCAGCAGCGGGTCGGGGGACCGCACAGATACGCAGTATTTT
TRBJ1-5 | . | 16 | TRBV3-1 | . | CASSQGGHNSNQPQHF | TGTGCCAGCAGCCAAGGGGGGCACAATAGCAATCAGCCCCAGCATTTT
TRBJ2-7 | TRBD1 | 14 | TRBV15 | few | CATKPDRENYEQYF | TGTGCCACCAAACCGGACAGGGAGAACTACGAGCAGTACTTC
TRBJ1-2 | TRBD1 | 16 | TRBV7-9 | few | CASSLGPGTGWYGYTF | TGTGCCAGCAGCTTAGGCCCCGGGACAGGGTGGTATGGCTACACCTTC
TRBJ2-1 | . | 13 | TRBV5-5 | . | CATGHPAYNEQFF | TGTGCCACGGGGCACCCAGCCTACAATGAGCAGTTCTTC
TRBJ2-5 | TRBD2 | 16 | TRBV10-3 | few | CAISALAGGIQETQYF | TGTGCCATCAGTGCCCTAGCGGGAGGGATCCAAGAGACCCAGTACTTC
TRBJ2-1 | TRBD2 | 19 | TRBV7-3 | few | CASSSLGLAGEIGHNEQFF | TGTGCCAGCAGCTCTCTGGGACTAGCGGGAGAGATTGGGCACAATGAGCAGTTCTTC
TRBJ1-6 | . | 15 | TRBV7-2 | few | CASSLEPGYNSPLHF | TGTGCCAGCAGCTTAGAACCGGGGTATAATTCACCCCTCCACTTT
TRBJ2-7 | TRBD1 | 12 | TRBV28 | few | CASAGTGYEQYF | TGTGCCAGCGCTGGGACAGGATACGAGCAGTACTTC
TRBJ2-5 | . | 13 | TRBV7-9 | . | CASSQTGGETQYF | TGTGCCAGCAGCCAGACAGGTGGTGAGACCCAGTACTTC
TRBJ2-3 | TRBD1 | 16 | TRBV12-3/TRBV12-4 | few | CASSPTTGGSTDTQYF | TGTGCCAGCAGCCCCACGACAGGGGGAAGCACAGATACGCAGTATTTT
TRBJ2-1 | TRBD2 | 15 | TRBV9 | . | CASSVAGSGVDEQFF | TGTGCCAGCAGCGTAGCCGGTAGCGGGGTAGATGAGCAGTTCTTC
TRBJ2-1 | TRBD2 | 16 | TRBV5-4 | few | CASSLAGTRTYNEQFF | TGTGCCAGCAGCTTAGCCGGGACTAGGACCTACAATGAGCAGTTCTTC
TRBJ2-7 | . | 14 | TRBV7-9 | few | CASSLAGTGVEQYF | TGTGCCAGCAGCTTAGCGGGGACGGGAGTCGAGCAGTACTTC
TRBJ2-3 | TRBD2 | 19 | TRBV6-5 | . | CASSYSTSGSSRNTDTQYF | TGTGCCAGCAGTTACTCAACTAGCGGGAGTTCCCGAAACACAGATACGCAGTATTTT
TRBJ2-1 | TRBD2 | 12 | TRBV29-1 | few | CSVSGDLREQFF | TGCAGCGTTAGCGGGGATTTGAGGGAGCAGTTCTTC
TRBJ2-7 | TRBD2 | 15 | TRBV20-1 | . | CSASHGLATLYEQYF | TGCAGTGCTTCCCACGGACTAGCGACACTTTACGAGCAGTACTTC
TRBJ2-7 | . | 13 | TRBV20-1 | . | CSLKQGQTYEQYF | TGCAGTCTCAAACAAGGGCAAACCTACGAGCAGTACTTC
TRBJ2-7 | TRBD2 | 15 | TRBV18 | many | CASSPAGGSSYEQYF | TGTGCCAGCTCACCAGCGGGAGGCAGTTCCTACGAGCAGTACTTC
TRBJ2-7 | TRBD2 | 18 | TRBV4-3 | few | CASSPTSGRASRSYEQYF | TGCGCCAGCAGCCCCACTAGCGGGAGGGCCAGTAGGTCCTACGAGCAGTACTTC
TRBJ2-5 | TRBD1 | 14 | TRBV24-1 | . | CATSDPGQGKTQYF | TGTGCCACCAGTGACCCGGGACAGGGGAAGACCCAGTACTTC
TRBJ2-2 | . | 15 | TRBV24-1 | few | CATSDPRTYTGELFF | TGTGCCACCAGTGATCCCCGGACATACACCGGGGAGCTGTTTTTT
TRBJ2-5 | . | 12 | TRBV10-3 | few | CAISRKEETQYF | TGTGCCATCAGCCGGAAGGAGGAGACCCAGTACTTC
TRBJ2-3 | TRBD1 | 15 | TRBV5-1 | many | CASSGQGASTDTQYF | TGCGCCAGCAGCGGACAGGGGGCCAGCACAGATACGCAGTATTTT
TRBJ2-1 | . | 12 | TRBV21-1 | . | CARPEAFKGQFF | TGTGCCAGGCCGGAGGCGTTCAAGGGGCAGTTCTTC
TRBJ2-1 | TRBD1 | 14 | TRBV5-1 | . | CASSPGQGNNEQFF | TGCGCCAGCAGCCCAGGACAGGGAAACAATGAGCAGTTCTTC
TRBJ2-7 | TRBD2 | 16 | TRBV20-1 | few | CSARAPSGPKPYEQYF | TGCAGTGCTAGAGCCCCTAGCGGTCCGAAACCCTACGAGCAGTACTTC
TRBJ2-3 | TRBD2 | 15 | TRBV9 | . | CASSFDGGGTDTQYF | TGTGCCAGCAGCTTTGACGGCGGGGGGACAGATACGCAGTATTTT
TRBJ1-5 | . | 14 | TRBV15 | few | CATSRDDRFQPQHF | TGTGCCACCAGCAGAGATGACAGGTTTCAGCCCCAGCATTTT
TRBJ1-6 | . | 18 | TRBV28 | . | CASSRFGTWTLRESPLHF | TGTGCCAGCAGCCGTTTCGGGACATGGACTTTACGGGAATCACCCCTCCACTTT
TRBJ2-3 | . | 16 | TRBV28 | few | CASSFRKTARGDTQYF | TGTGCCAGCAGTTTTCGAAAAACGGCCAGGGGAGATACGCAGTATTTT
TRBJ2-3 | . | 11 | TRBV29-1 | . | CSVELADTQYF | TGCAGCGTTGAACTCGCGGATACGCAGTATTTT
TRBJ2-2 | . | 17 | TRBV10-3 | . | CAISESNSGPITGELFF | TGTGCCATCAGTGAGTCGAATTCGGGTCCAATAACCGGGGAGCTGTTTTTT
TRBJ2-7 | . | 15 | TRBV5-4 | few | CASPDSSKGSYEQYF | TGTGCCAGTCCAGACAGTTCTAAGGGTTCCTACGAGCAGTACTTC
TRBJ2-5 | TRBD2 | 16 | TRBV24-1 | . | CATSDYGLAGGETQYF | TGTGCCACCAGTGATTATGGACTAGCGGGAGGAGAGACCCAGTACTTC
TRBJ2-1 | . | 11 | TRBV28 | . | CASGQYNEQFF | TGTGCCAGCGGACAGTACAATGAGCAGTTCTTC
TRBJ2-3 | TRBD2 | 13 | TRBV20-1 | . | CSGGLVVADTQYF | TGCAGCGGGGGACTAGTGGTTGCAGATACGCAGTATTTT
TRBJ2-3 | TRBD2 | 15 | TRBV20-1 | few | CSARTSGSRSDTQYF | TGCAGTGCTAGGACTAGCGGGAGTAGGTCAGATACGCAGTATTTT
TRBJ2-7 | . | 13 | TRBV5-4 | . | CASSLLVSDEQYF | TGTGCCAGCAGCTTGTTAGTTAGTGACGAGCAGTACTTC
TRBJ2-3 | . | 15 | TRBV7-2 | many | CASSLAAVSTDTQYF | TGTGCCAGCAGCTTAGCGGCGGTGAGCACAGATACGCAGTATTTT
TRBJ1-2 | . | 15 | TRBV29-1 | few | CSVDITTGINYGYTF | TGCAGCGTTGACATTACGACCGGGATTAACTATGGCTACACCTTC
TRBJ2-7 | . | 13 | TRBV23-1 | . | CASRQPRSHEQYF | TGCGCCAGCAGGCAGCCCAGGAGCCACGAGCAGTACTTC
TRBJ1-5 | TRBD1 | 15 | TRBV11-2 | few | CASSATGGTNQPQHF | TGTGCCAGCAGCGCAACAGGGGGGACGAATCAGCCCCAGCATTTT
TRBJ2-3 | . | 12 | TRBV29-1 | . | CSVEGVGSTQYF | TGCAGCGTTGAAGGGGTTGGGAGTACGCAGTATTTT
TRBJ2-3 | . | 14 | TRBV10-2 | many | CASSPTRTTDTQYF | TGCGCCAGCAGTCCGACTAGAACGACAGATACGCAGTATTTT
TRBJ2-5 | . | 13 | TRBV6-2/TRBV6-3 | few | CASSYTPRETQYF | TGTGCCAGCAGTTACACACCCCGTGAGACCCAGTACTTC
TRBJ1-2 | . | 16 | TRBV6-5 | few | CASSYSDRGLNYGYTF | TGTGCCAGCAGTTACTCGGACAGAGGCCTTAACTATGGCTACACCTTC
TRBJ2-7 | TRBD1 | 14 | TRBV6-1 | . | CASSPAGQGAEQYF | TGTGCCAGCAGCCCCGCCGGACAGGGCGCCGAGCAGTACTTC
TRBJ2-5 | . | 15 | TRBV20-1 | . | CSARDRRDPQETQYF | TGCAGTGCTAGAGATCGGCGTGATCCCCAGGAGACCCAGTACTTC